These T cell receptor beta chains were read from a single sample in a study of graft-versus-host responses after intestinal transplantation. Profiling relied on immunoSEQ multiplex PCR, and the TCRdb table lists in-frame clones only, not all of them. The sample shows approximately 79,000 clones, approximately 82% of them seen only once. No antigens are known for them. Sample: unstimulated CD4+ T cells sorted from spleen or lymph node cells, taken before intestinal transplant. These receptors came from a human donor who received an intestinal transplant. Both conserved end residues are part of each CDR3. Each record gives: clone size, V gene, J gene, D gene, CDR3 protein, CDR3 DNA. D genes are given only for firm matches. Rows give clone size only sometimes, using once, few, many, or a class for an expanded clone.

clone_size: -; v_call: TRBV19; j_call: TRBJ1-5; d_call: TRBD1; cdr3_aa: CASSASTGAEQPQHF; cdr3_nt: TGTGCCAGTAGTGCCTCGACAGGGGCAGAGCAGCCCCAGCATTTT
clone_size: -; v_call: TRBV5-1; j_call: TRBJ2-7; d_call: -; cdr3_aa: CASSLRSGSYEQYF; cdr3_nt: TGCGCCAGCAGCTTGAGAAGCGGCTCCTACGAGCAGTACTTC
clone_size: -; v_call: TRBV30; j_call: TRBJ2-7; d_call: TRBD1; cdr3_aa: CAWMPQGDEQYF; cdr3_nt: TGTGCCTGGATGCCGCAGGGGGACGAGCAGTACTTC
clone_size: -; v_call: TRBV28; j_call: TRBJ1-5; d_call: -; cdr3_aa: CASSPVPRRPESNQPQHF; cdr3_nt: TGTGCCAGCAGTCCGGTCCCGCGCAGGCCAGAGAGCAATCAGCCCCAGCATTTT
clone_size: -; v_call: TRBV5-1; j_call: TRBJ2-7; d_call: TRBD1; cdr3_aa: CASSLEGGLYEQYF; cdr3_nt: TGCGCCAGCAGCTTGGAAGGGGGCCTCTACGAGCAGTACTTC
clone_size: -; v_call: TRBV5-8; j_call: TRBJ1-5; d_call: -; cdr3_aa: CASNTGRGNQPQHF; cdr3_nt: TGTGCCAGCAATACAGGGAGGGGCAATCAGCCCCAGCATTTT
clone_size: few; v_call: TRBV5-6; j_call: TRBJ2-7; d_call: TRBD1; cdr3_aa: CASSPWTGGVKSYEQYF; cdr3_nt: TGTGCCAGCAGCCCTTGGACAGGGGGGGTAAAGAGCTACGAGCAGTACTTC
clone_size: -; v_call: TRBV27; j_call: TRBJ2-7; d_call: TRBD1; cdr3_aa: CASRRGGGYEQYF; cdr3_nt: TGTGCCAGCAGAAGAGGGGGCGGATACGAGCAGTACTTC
clone_size: many; v_call: TRBV5-6; j_call: TRBJ2-7; d_call: TRBD2; cdr3_aa: CASSAPGTSKREQYF; cdr3_nt: TGTGCCAGCAGCGCGCCCGGGACTAGCAAGAGGGAGCAGTACTTC
clone_size: -; v_call: TRBV28; j_call: TRBJ1-1; d_call: TRBD1; cdr3_aa: CASILGTDTEAFF; cdr3_nt: TGTGCCAGCATCCTCGGGACAGACACTGAAGCTTTCTTT
clone_size: -; v_call: TRBV7-2; j_call: TRBJ2-1; d_call: TRBD1; cdr3_aa: CASRRDSSYNEQFF; cdr3_nt: TGTGCCAGCAGAAGGGACAGCTCCTACAATGAGCAGTTCTTC
clone_size: -; v_call: TRBV29-1; j_call: TRBJ1-2; d_call: -; cdr3_aa: CSVSAHLRVSEGYTF; cdr3_nt: TGCAGCGTGAGCGCACACCTCCGGGTCTCCGAAGGCTACACCTTC
clone_size: few; v_call: TRBV6-5; j_call: TRBJ1-2; d_call: -; cdr3_aa: CASSPPGVGYTF; cdr3_nt: TGTGCCAGCAGTCCACCAGGGGTTGGCTACACCTTC
clone_size: -; v_call: TRBV7-3; j_call: TRBJ2-2; d_call: -; cdr3_aa: CASSPSPENTGELFF; cdr3_nt: TGTGCCAGCAGTCCTAGCCCGGAGAACACCGGGGAGCTGTTTTTT
clone_size: -; v_call: TRBV9; j_call: TRBJ2-7; d_call: -; cdr3_aa: CASSVGAYSYEQYF; cdr3_nt: TGTGCCAGCAGCGTAGGGGCTTACTCCTACGAGCAGTACTTC
clone_size: -; v_call: TRBV5-1; j_call: TRBJ1-2; d_call: TRBD1; cdr3_aa: CASSLGGQGADGYTF; cdr3_nt: TGCGCCAGCAGCTTGGGGGGACAGGGGGCTGATGGCTACACCTTC
clone_size: -; v_call: TRBV27; j_call: TRBJ2-5; d_call: -; cdr3_aa: CAVLLYRAGETQYF; cdr3_nt: TGTGCCGTCCTCTTATACAGGGCTGGAGAGACCCAGTACTTC
clone_size: -; v_call: TRBV9; j_call: TRBJ1-1; d_call: -; cdr3_aa: CASSVGHPYTGVNTEAFF; cdr3_nt: TGTGCCAGCAGCGTAGGCCACCCTTACACAGGAGTGAACACTGAAGCTTTCTTT
clone_size: -; v_call: TRBV2; j_call: TRBJ2-1; d_call: TRBD1; cdr3_aa: CASSEQGAGNEQFF; cdr3_nt: TGTGCCAGCAGTGAACAGGGGGCGGGTAATGAGCAGTTCTTC
clone_size: -; v_call: TRBV5-4; j_call: TRBJ1-1; d_call: TRBD1; cdr3_aa: CASSLDRGNTEAFF; cdr3_nt: TGTGCCAGCAGCTTGGACAGGGGGAACACTGAAGCTTTCTTT
clone_size: -; v_call: TRBV5-1; j_call: TRBJ2-7; d_call: -; cdr3_aa: CASSLGQGSNEQYF; cdr3_nt: TGCGCCAGCAGCTTGGGGCAGGGATCGAACGAGCAGTACTTC
clone_size: -; v_call: TRBV18; j_call: TRBJ1-1; d_call: -; cdr3_aa: CASSFGGGAGNTEAFF; cdr3_nt: TGTGCCAGCTCGTTCGGCGGGGGGGCAGGGAACACTGAAGCTTTCTTT
clone_size: -; v_call: TRBV19; j_call: TRBJ1-1; d_call: -; cdr3_aa: CASSIPDMNTEAFF; cdr3_nt: TGTGCCAGTAGTATACCGGACATGAACACTGAAGCTTTCTTT
clone_size: -; v_call: TRBV7-9; j_call: TRBJ2-3; d_call: TRBD2; cdr3_aa: CASSSRVAGVGGTDTQYF; cdr3_nt: TGTGCCAGCAGCTCGAGGGTAGCGGGAGTCGGGGGCACAGATACGCAGTATTTT
clone_size: -; v_call: TRBV30; j_call: TRBJ2-5; d_call: TRBD2; cdr3_aa: CAWSEISGAETQYF; cdr3_nt: TGTGCCTGGAGTGAGATTAGCGGGGCGGAGACCCAGTACTTC
clone_size: -; v_call: TRBV6-1; j_call: TRBJ1-1; d_call: TRBD1; cdr3_aa: CASSRQGRMNTEAFF; cdr3_nt: TGTGCCAGCAGCCGACAGGGTCGAATGAACACTGAAGCTTTCTTT